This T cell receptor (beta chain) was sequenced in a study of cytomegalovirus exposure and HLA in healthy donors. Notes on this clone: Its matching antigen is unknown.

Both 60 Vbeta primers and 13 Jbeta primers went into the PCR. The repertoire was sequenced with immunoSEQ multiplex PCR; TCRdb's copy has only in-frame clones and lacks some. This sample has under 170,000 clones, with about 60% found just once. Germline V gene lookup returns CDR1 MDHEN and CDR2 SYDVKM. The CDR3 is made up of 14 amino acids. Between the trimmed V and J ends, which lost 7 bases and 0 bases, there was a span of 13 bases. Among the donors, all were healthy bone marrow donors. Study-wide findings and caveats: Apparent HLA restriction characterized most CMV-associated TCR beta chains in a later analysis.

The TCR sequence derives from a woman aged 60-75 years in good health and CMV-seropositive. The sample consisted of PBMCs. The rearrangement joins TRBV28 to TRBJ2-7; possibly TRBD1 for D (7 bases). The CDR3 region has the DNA TGTGCCAGCACAGGGAGGACAGGCTCCTACGAGCAGTACTTC. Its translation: CASTGRTGSYEQYF.